A selection of T cell receptor beta chains follows, all from one sample in a study of cytomegalovirus exposure and HLA in healthy donors. Clones were read by immunoSEQ multiplex PCR, and TCRdb kept only the in-frame ones, dropping some. This table holds approximately 97,000 clones, 73% found once. Sequencing was performed on PBMCs. These receptors came from a man between 40 and 49 years old in good health and CMV-seronegative. Both conserved end residues are part of each CDR3. The D gene is left open where the match is weak. The size of a clone is reported for some rows only, either as once, few or many, or as a class for expanded clones.

j_call	d_call	v_call	clone_size	cdr3_aa	cdr3_nt
TRBJ2-7	TRBD2	TRBV7-2	.	CASSFSGGTYEQYF	TGTGCCAGCAGCTTCAGCGGGGGGACCTACGAGCAGTACTTC
TRBJ1-2	TRBD1	TRBV5-1	.	CASSKTGTGVDGYTF	TGCGCCAGCAGCAAAACCGGGACAGGGGTCGATGGCTACACCTTC
TRBJ2-5	TRBD2	TRBV18	.	CASSPRLAGQETQYF	TGTGCCAGCTCACCTAGACTAGCGGGGCAAGAGACCCAGTACTTC
TRBJ2-7	TRBD1	TRBV6-5	.	CASSYSGTGNYEQYF	TGTGCCAGCAGTTACTCCGGGACAGGAAACTACGAGCAGTACTTC
TRBJ2-5	TRBD1	TRBV9	.	CASSVGGTGGRRETQYF	TGTGCCAGCAGCGTAGGCGGGACAGGGGGAAGAAGGGAGACCCAGTACTTC
TRBJ1-1	.	TRBV6-5	.	CASSYSEGRNTEAFF	TGTGCCAGCAGTTACTCGGAGGGCAGGAACACTGAAGCTTTCTTT
TRBJ1-1	TRBD1	TRBV6-1	.	CASSDFRGLAFF	TGTGCCAGCAGTGATTTTAGGGGGCTGGCTTTCTTT
TRBJ2-1	TRBD2	TRBV5-4	.	CASSQGLANEQFF	TGTGCCAGCAGCCAGGGACTAGCGAACGAGCAGTTCTTC
TRBJ1-2	TRBD1	TRBV5-4	.	CATDRGDYGYTF	TGTGCCACCGACAGGGGGGACTATGGCTACACCTTC
TRBJ2-7	TRBD2	TRBV4-2	.	CASSPGTSGAHGQYF	TGTGCCAGCAGCCCCGGGACTAGCGGGGCCCACGGACAGTACTTC
TRBJ1-2	.	TRBV4-2	.	CASSQDTARGYGYTF	TGTGCCAGCAGCCAAGATACCGCGAGGGGGTATGGCTACACCTTC
TRBJ1-1	TRBD1	TRBV7-9	.	CASSQTGLGRAFF	TGTGCCAGCAGCCAGACAGGGTTGGGTCGAGCTTTCTTT
TRBJ1-2	.	TRBV9	.	CASSPRGAMNYGYTF	TGTGCCAGCAGCCCCCGGGGAGCCATGAACTATGGCTACACCTTC
TRBJ1-1	.	TRBV2	.	CASYTELNTEAFF	TGTGCCAGCTATACAGAGCTGAACACTGAAGCTTTCTTT
TRBJ1-2	TRBD1	TRBV13	.	CASSFGTGAPWGYGYTF	TGTGCCAGCAGCTTCGGGACAGGCGCCCCCTGGGGCTATGGCTACACCTTC
TRBJ2-7	TRBD1	TRBV27	.	CASSGRDRGAYEQYF	TGTGCCAGCAGCGGACGGGACAGGGGTGCCTACGAGCAGTACTTC
TRBJ2-5	.	TRBV7-8	.	CASSGQRVQETQYF	TGTGCCAGCAGCGGACAGCGAGTTCAAGAGACCCAGTACTTC
TRBJ1-2	.	TRBV30	.	CACLDSYGYTF	TGTGCCTGCCTAGACAGCTATGGCTACACCTTC
TRBJ1-6	TRBD1	TRBV28	.	CASSTDRGGPLF	TGTGCCAGCAGTACAGACAGGGGCGGTCCATTATTT
TRBJ2-4	TRBD2	TRBV7-2	.	CASSSSGGTQNIQYF	TGTGCCAGCAGCTCTAGCGGGGGGACCCAAAACATTCAGTACTTC
TRBJ2-3	TRBD2	TRBV10-3	.	CAIGVAGSTDTQYF	TGTGCCATCGGGGTAGCGGGGAGCACAGATACGCAGTATTTT
TRBJ2-5	.	TRBV20-1	few	CSARDRETQYF	TGCAGTGCTAGAGATCGAGAGACCCAGTACTTC
TRBJ2-7	TRBD1	TRBV7-3	.	CASSRDRDYEQYF	TGTGCCAGCAGCCGTGACAGGGACTACGAGCAGTACTTC
TRBJ2-7	.	TRBV27	.	CASSLRVSSYEQYF	TGTGCCAGCAGTTTGCGGGTCAGCTCCTACGAGCAGTACTTC
TRBJ2-1	TRBD2	TRBV6-6	.	CASSYSSSGGFDEQFF	TGTGCCAGCAGTTACTCGTCGAGCGGGGGGTTTGATGAGCAGTTCTTC
TRBJ2-1	TRBD1	TRBV4-3	.	CASSQPGQANEQFF	TGCGCCAGCAGCCAACCGGGACAGGCTAATGAGCAGTTCTTC
TRBJ2-5	TRBD1	TRBV7-9	.	CASSGQGQETQYF	TGTGCCAGCAGTGGACAGGGGCAAGAGACCCAGTACTTC
TRBJ1-2	.	TRBV10-3	.	CAIGEGTSYGYTF	TGTGCCATCGGTGAAGGGACATCCTATGGCTACACCTTC
TRBJ2-3	.	TRBV5-6	.	CASSYGDTQYF	TGTGCCAGCAGTTACGGGGATACGCAGTATTTT
TRBJ1-3	TRBD1	TRBV28	.	CASSRTGSGNTIYF	TGTGCCAGCAGTCGGACAGGATCTGGAAACACCATATATTTT
TRBJ1-1	.	TRBV30	.	CAWMRLLNTEAFF	TGTGCCTGGATGAGGTTGCTGAACACTGAAGCTTTCTTT
TRBJ2-7	.	TRBV15	.	CATSRGRGSYEQYF	TGTGCCACCAGCAGAGGTAGGGGCTCCTACGAGCAGTACTTC
TRBJ2-1	TRBD1	TRBV5-8	.	CASSPGQGLNEQFF	TGTGCCAGCAGCCCCGGACAGGGATTAAATGAGCAGTTCTTC
TRBJ1-5	.	TRBV18	.	CASSARRGNQPQHF	TGTGCCAGCTCCGCCAGGCGGGGCAATCAGCCCCAGCATTTT
TRBJ1-1	.	TRBV27	once	CASSRRGNTEAFF	TGTGCCAGCAGCCGGAGGGGTAACACTGAAGCTTTCTTT
TRBJ1-4	.	TRBV15	.	CATSRVVTLDEKLFF	TGTGCCACCAGCAGAGTCGTTACCTTAGATGAAAAACTGTTTTTT
TRBJ1-1	.	TRBV6-1	.	CASRLGGDPEAFF	TGTGCCAGCAGGCTCGGGGGAGATCCTGAAGCTTTCTTT
TRBJ1-6	TRBD1	TRBV7-9	.	CASSPRMGQDNSPLHF	TGTGCCAGCAGCCCAAGGATGGGACAGGATAATTCACCCCTCCACTTT
TRBJ2-3	TRBD2	TRBV7-2	.	CASSPRTSGGAVNTQYF	TGTGCCAGCAGCCCACGGACTAGCGGGGGGGCTGTAAATACGCAGTATTTT
TRBJ2-1	TRBD2	TRBV10-3	many	CAIRTSGGMDEQFF	TGTGCCATCAGGACTAGCGGGGGGATGGATGAGCAGTTCTTC
TRBJ2-1	.	TRBV11-1	.	CASSLSSGIGEQFF	TGTGCCAGCAGCTTATCCTCGGGGATCGGGGAGCAGTTCTTC
TRBJ1-6	.	TRBV19	.	CASSIEGMRNSPLHF	TGTGCCAGTAGTATTGAGGGCATGCGGAATTCACCCCTCCACTTT
TRBJ2-3	TRBD1	TRBV7-2	.	CASSPPGQAVGDTQYF	TGTGCCAGCAGCCCACCGGGACAGGCTGTCGGAGATACGCAGTATTTT
TRBJ1-1	TRBD1	TRBV6-5	.	CASSYRGPDTEAFF	TGTGCCAGCAGTTACAGGGGGCCGGACACTGAAGCTTTCTTT
TRBJ2-5	TRBD1	TRBV4-2	.	CASSHTRAGTGGQETQYF	TGTGCCAGCAGCCATACGCGAGCGGGGACAGGGGGCCAAGAGACCCAGTACTTC
TRBJ1-6	.	TRBV4-2	.	CASSQSPTTAVNSPLHF	TGTGCCAGCAGCCAATCCCCAACCACTGCGGTCAATTCACCCCTCCACTTT
TRBJ1-1	.	TRBV9	.	CASSRGGNTEAFF	TGTGCCAGCAGCCGCGGAGGGAACACTGAAGCTTTCTTT
TRBJ1-5	TRBD1	TRBV6-5	few	CASSLGRDRDNQPQHF	TGTGCCAGCAGTTTAGGGAGGGACAGGGACAATCAGCCCCAGCATTTT
TRBJ1-3	TRBD1	TRBV5-6	few	CASSLIAGGSGNTIYF	TGTGCCAGCAGCTTGATCGCAGGGGGCTCTGGAAACACCATATATTTT
TRBJ2-3	TRBD2	TRBV4-1	few	CASSQVASGAPGTDTQYF	TGCGCCAGCAGCCAAGTGGCTAGCGGGGCCCCGGGCACAGATACGCAGTATTTT
TRBJ1-6	TRBD1	TRBV5-1	.	CASMQEINGQGSSYNSPLHF	TGCGCCAGCATGCAGGAGATAAACGGACAGGGGAGCTCCTATAATTCACCCCTCCACTTT
TRBJ2-1	.	TRBV2	.	CASLDNYNEQFF	TGTGCCAGCCTTGACAACTACAATGAGCAGTTCTTC
TRBJ1-1	.	TRBV6-5	.	CASSYYRVNTEAFF	TGTGCCAGCAGCTATTACAGGGTGAACACTGAAGCTTTCTTT